The next 27 T cell receptor beta chains were all read from a single sample in a study of read filtering for tumor transcriptome and immune sequencing. The library was built from about 400 ng RNA with molecular barcoded adaptors for alpha/delta and beta/gamma chains. TCRdb reprocessed the reads with MiXCR, giving one entry per CDR3 protein. Of 100,000 to 150,000 distinct CDR3 sequences detected, 10% to 15% appear once; the ten largest clones hold 11%. The specimen sequenced was a population of CD138-negative cells sorted from bone marrow. All receptors come from a donor aged 40 or older with multiple myeloma.

This clonotype was seen at least ten times. The V and J genes are TRBV28 and TRBJ2-5; 12 bases line up with TRBD1. J lost 6 bases, V lost 6 bases, and 11 bases had no gene match. The germline gives CDR1 MDHEN, CDR2 SYDVKM. The CDR3 length is 16 residues. CDR3 DNA sequence: TGTGCCAGCAGCCAACCCGGGACAGGGGGCGGAAAGACCCAGTACTTC. Translated, it gives CASSQPGTGGGKTQYF.

Turning to this clonotype: A much larger clonotype is one base distant, so this may be a read error. This chain uses TRBV20-1 with TRBJ2-1; D possibly uses TRBD1 or TRBD2 (5 bases each). Germline V gene lookup returns CDR1 DFQATT and CDR2 SNEGSKA (reference sequence). The CDR3 runs to 14 residues. Trimming stripped 0 bases from V and 10 bases from J, with 16 bases between. In DNA form, the CDR3 reads TGCAGTGCTAGAGAATCGGGACCAAGGTTGGAGCAGTTCTTC. This encodes CSARESGPRLEQFF.

This clonotype was seen many times. The rearrangement uses TRBV18 and TRBJ2-2, with a possible D match to TRBD2 (5 bases). V shed 3 bases and J shed 3 bases, with 17 bases lying between them. This CDR3 is 17 amino acids long. Per germline, CDR1 KGHSH and CDR2 LQKENI. The CDR3 DNA reads as TGTGCCAGCTCACCGAGCTTGACTGAGGGCTACACCGGGGAGCTGTTTTTT. It is translated as CASSPSLTEGYTGELFF.

This clonotype was seen ten or more times. The CDR3 here is CASSISGRYNEQFF. Written as DNA, the CDR3 is TGTGCCAGTAGTATATCGGGGCGCTACAATGAGCAGTTCTTC. V usage is TRBV19 and J usage is TRBJ2-1; D is perhaps TRBD1 or TRBD2 (5 bases each). This CDR3 is 14 amino acids long. Germline V lookup: CDR1 LNHDA, CDR2 SQIVND (reference sequence). The germline V and J ends were trimmed by 2 bases and 3 bases, with 8 bases remaining between them.

Remarks on this clonotype: Germline and junction disagree at one end, which may indicate a read error. This rearrangement joins TRBV6-5 to TRBJ2-7; possibly TRBD1 for D (6 bases). Germline V CDR1 and CDR2: MNHEY, SVGAGI. The CDR3 runs to 13 residues. CDR3 nucleotides: TGCGCCAGCAGTTACGGACAGCGCCTCGAGCAGTACTTC. Translation gives CASSYGQRLEQYF.

The rearrangement links TRBV20-1 to TRBJ2-5; 10 bases align to TRBD2. CDR1 and CDR2 (germline): DFQATT, SNEGSKA (reference sequence). The CDR3 covers 14 residues. Unmatched junction bases numbered 7, after V lost 6 bases and J lost 3 bases. The CDR3 DNA reads TGCAGTGCCTTGGAAGGGACTAGCGAAGAGACCCAGTACTTC. It is translated as CSALEGTSEETQYF.

This clonotype was detected only a few times. The V gene is TRBV20-1, the J gene TRBJ2-5; TRBD1 matches 12 bases. Germline CDR1 is DFQATT and CDR2 is SNEGSKA (reference sequence). The CDR3 totals 17 residues. V shed 0 bases, J shed 5 bases, and the junction held 10 bases outside the gene matches. In DNA, the CDR3 is TGCAGTGCTAGAGATTTGGGGACAGGGGGCTTTGTGGAGACCCAGTACTTC. This sequence encodes CSARDLGTGGFVETQYF.

Note on this clonotype: A read error may be the cause here, since a much bigger clone is one base away. This likely comes from a read error, as the CDR3 has no conserved phenylalanine or tryptophan at its end. The chain employs TRBV7-3 and TRBJ1-3; D not resolved. Germline V gene lookup returns CDR1 SGHTA and CDR2 FQGTGA. This CDR3 contains 13 residues. The V and J ends lost 4 bases and 2 bases respectively, with 6 bases between them. CDR3 region: CASSSGAGNTIYL. DNA of the CDR3: TGTGCCAGCAGCTCGGGCGCTGGAAACACCATATATCTT.

This clonotype appeared many times. The chain carries TRBV5-1 and TRBJ2-6; D is perhaps TRBD1 (5 bases). This CDR3 has 17 residues. The germline gives CDR1 SGHRS, CDR2 YFSETQ. The V end lost 0 bases, the J end lost 4 bases, and 14 bases lay between the germline ends. The CDR3 here is CASSLGQGSSGANVLTF. CDR3 coding DNA: TGCGCCAGCAGCTTGGGGCAGGGAAGTTCCGGGGCCAACGTCCTGACTTTC.

This clonotype was counted many times. The gene calls are TRBV12-3 or TRBV12-4 and TRBJ1-5; D gene ambiguous. The CDR3 spans 14 residues. V was shortened by 3 bases and J by 5 bases, with 11 bases between the two germline ends. CDR3 in amino acids: CASSLGRSDQPQHF. The CDR3 DNA reads TGTGCCAGCAGTTTGGGGAGGTCCGATCAGCCCCAGCATTTT.

This clonotype has at least ten counts. One junction end disagrees with the germline gene, perhaps due to a read error. The V and J genes are TRBV7-8 and TRBJ1-2; TRBD1 might be the D (6 bases). CDR3 length: 14 amino acids. From germline, CDR1 is SGHVS and CDR2 FQNEAQ. DNA for the CDR3: TGTGTCAGCAGCTTAGCGCTGGAGGGGGTTGGCTACACCTTC. Encoded protein: CVSSLALEGVGYTF.

A few counts support this clonotype. This chain connects TRBV18 to TRBJ2-1, with a possible D match to TRBD2 (6 bases). Germline CDR1 and CDR2: KGHSH and LQKENI. V lost 5 bases, J lost 0 bases, and 14 bases lay in between. The CDR3 sequence is 16 residues long. CDR3 sequence reads: CASSTGTAASYNEQFF. The CDR3 DNA is TGTGCCAGCTCAACCGGGACTGCCGCCTCCTACAATGAGCAGTTCTTC.

This clonotype has a count of ten or more. This chain links TRBV11-2 with TRBJ2-1; D unclear. Germline V CDR1 and CDR2: SGHAT, FQNNGV. Trimming took off 2 bases at V and 0 bases at J, with 14 bases between the two ends. There are 17 residues in the CDR3. Here the CDR3 reads CASSLIGWTHSYNEQFF. Here the CDR3 DNA reads TGTGCCAGCAGCTTAATAGGTTGGACCCACTCCTACAATGAGCAGTTCTTC.

This clonotype was recorded at least ten times. The rearrangement links TRBV30 to TRBJ2-1; 9 bases fit TRBD2. The ends lost 3 bases at V and 8 bases at J; junction bases unmatched: 11. From germline, CDR1 is GTSNPN and CDR2 SVGIG (reference sequence). This CDR3 spans 15 amino acids. DNA of the CDR3: TGTGCCTGGAGGAGAGGGGCGGGAGGGCCCGATGAGCAGTTCTTC. Translating gives CAWRRGAGGPDEQFF.

This clonotype was recorded many times. The chain is built from TRBV29-1 and TRBJ2-1; D possibly corresponds to TRBD1 (6 bases). The CDR3 is 13 amino acids. The germline CDR1 and CDR2 sequences are SQVTM and ANQGSEA. V was trimmed by 7 bases and J by 5 bases, leaving 15 bases between them. This CDR3 is CSAGSRGNNEQFF. CDR3 coding DNA: TGCAGCGCCGGGTCCAGGGGTAACAATGAGCAGTTCTTC.

The gene calls are TRBV19 and TRBJ2-1; TRBD1 agrees at 10 bases. The germline V gene has CDR1 LNHDA and CDR2 SQIVND (reference sequence). The length of the CDR3 is 18 residues. Trimming took 5 bases from V and 5 from J; bases not matched to a gene: 15. In DNA, the CDR3 is TGTGCCAGTAGTCCTCATCCCCCGGGACAGGGGACCCACAATGAGCAGTTCTTC. It encodes CASSPHPPGQGTHNEQFF.

Many counts were recorded for this clonotype. This sequence joins TRBV5-1 and TRBJ2-1; D might be TRBD2 (6 bases). V was trimmed by 3 bases and J by 0 bases, leaving 16 bases between them. Germline V gene data show CDR1 as SGHRS and CDR2 as YFSETQ. The CDR3 extends over 17 amino acids. The CDR3, as DNA: TGCGCCAGCAGCTCCCTATCTAGCGTGAGCTCCTACAATGAGCAGTTCTTC. Translated, it gives CASSSLSSVSSYNEQFF.

This clonotype was counted many times. The CDR3 sequence is CASSQRSAQETQYF. CDR3 bases: TGTGCCAGCAGCCAAAGAAGCGCTCAAGAGACCCAGTACTTC. This chain joins TRBV3-1 and TRBJ2-5; D is undetermined. The CDR3 is 14 amino acids. Trimming took off 2 bases at V and 2 bases at J, with 9 bases between the two ends. Germline CDR1 is LGHDT and CDR2 is YNNKEL (reference sequence).

This clonotype came up many times. The CDR3 DNA is TGTGCCAGCAGCATACAGGGGGCTGTGGGCTCTGGGGCCAACGTCCTGACTTTC. Residues: CASSIQGAVGSGANVLTF. The chain combines TRBV5-4 with TRBJ2-6, with 9 bases matching TRBD1. CDR1 SGHNT and CDR2 YYREEE come from the germline V gene (reference sequence). CDR3 length: 18 residues. Unmatched junction bases numbered 8, after V lost 4 bases and J lost 0 bases.

This clonotype was observed many times. V is TRBV10-2 and J is TRBJ2-3; the match to TRBD1 covers 8 bases. V lost 6 bases and J lost 0; bases outside the gene matches: 2. The length of the CDR3 is 14 residues. From germline, CDR1 is WSHSY and CDR2 SAAADI. The CDR3 sequence: CASRTGESTDTQYF. The CDR3 DNA reads TGCGCCAGCAGGACAGGGGAAAGCACAGATACGCAGTATTTT.

Ten or more counts support this clonotype. V and J are TRBV3-1 and TRBJ1-1, with unresolved D. The germline V gene encodes CDR1 LGHDT and CDR2 YNNKEL (reference sequence). The V gene lost 1 base and the J gene lost 0 bases, with 3 bases spanning the gap. The CDR3 is made up of 13 amino acids. The CDR3 here is CASSQVLNTEAFF. The CDR3 DNA reads as TGTGCCAGCAGCCAAGTTTTGAACACTGAAGCTTTCTTT.

This clonotype was recorded many times. The chain has TRBV12-3 or TRBV12-4 and TRBJ2-3; 7 bases are shared with TRBD2. The CDR3 has 15 residues. The V and J ends lost 2 bases and 4 bases, in that order; junction bases with no gene match: 6. CDR3 region: CASSLSGGGSDTQYF. The CDR3 DNA sequence: TGTGCCAGCAGTTTATCGGGAGGTGGTTCAGATACGCAGTATTTT.

This clonotype has more than one count but fewer than ten. This chain uses TRBV20-1 with TRBJ2-5; 11 bases are shared with TRBD2. The junction had 7 bases not matched to a gene; V was cut back by 0 bases and J by 1 base. Germline lookup yields CDR1 DFQATT and CDR2 SNEGSKA (reference sequence). The CDR3 extends over 17 amino acids. The CDR3 DNA follows: TGCAGTGCTAGAGATCTCACTAGCGGGGGACTCCAAGAGACCCAGTACTTC. As protein: CSARDLTSGGLQETQYF.

This clonotype was seen many times. The chain is built from TRBV4-2 and TRBJ2-7; 12 bases match TRBD2. This CDR3 contains 18 residues. The germline V gene has CDR1 LGHNA and CDR2 YNFKEQ. The V segment lost 0 bases and the J segment 3 bases; nucleotides outside the gene matches: 9. The CDR3 reads CASSQDRLAGGVDYEQYF. For the CDR3, the DNA is TGTGCCAGCAGCCAAGATAGGCTAGCGGGAGGGGTGGACTACGAGCAGTACTTC.

As to this clonotype: This clone may be a read error of a much larger clone one base away. The rearrangement joins TRBV7-6 to TRBJ1-5; D gene unclear. Germline-derived CDR1 and CDR2 are SGHVS and FNYEAQ. The CDR3 is 15 residues long. The CDR3 loop is CASSLVDNDNQRQHF. CDR3 DNA sequence: TGTGCCAGCAGCCTTGTGGATAACGACAATCAGCGCCAGCATTTT.

This clonotype has more than one count but fewer than ten. V and J are TRBV29-1 and TRBJ2-5, with 9 bases fitting TRBD2. The V segment lost 7 bases and the J segment 4 bases; nucleotides outside the gene matches: 7. Germline V gene data show CDR1 as SQVTM and CDR2 as ANQGSEA. The CDR3 runs to 13 residues. The CDR3: CSAGGLAVETQYF. CDR3 bases: TGCAGCGCTGGGGGACTAGCTGTAGAGACCCAGTACTTC.

This clonotype was counted ten times or more. The gene calls are TRBV20-1 and TRBJ2-7; 13 bases are a match to TRBD2. V lost 6 bases and J lost 2; bases outside the gene matches: 7. The CDR3 extends over 15 amino acids. Germline lookup yields CDR1 DFQATT and CDR2 SNEGSKA (reference sequence). The CDR3 DNA sequence: TGCAGTGCCCCAGGACTAGCGGGGGCTACCTACGAGCAGTACTTC. This codes for CSAPGLAGATYEQYF.